The 26 T cell receptor beta chains given below trace back to one sample, sequenced in a study of blood T cell repertoires in COVID-19 (dated by TCRdb to about 2020). Receptor amplification or capture employed the immunoSEQ multiplex PCR assay. TCRdb took over this immuneACCESS table, retaining in-frame rearrangements with V and J assigned. Such tables are incomplete; in checked studies, under half of the missing clones stem from an unresolved V gene, and the remainder is unexplained. This sample gives about 77,000 clones in total; 90% of them show up just once. The ten largest clones add up to roughly 15% of the sample. Sequenced input: peripheral blood. The receptor source for this set is a woman aged 80 or over with active or convalescent COVID-19.

CDR3 sequence reads: CASRGGRDEQFF. The CDR3 DNA is TGTGCCAGTAGGGGTGGTCGCGATGAGCAGTTCTTC. The chain recombines TRBV12-3 or TRBV12-4 with TRBJ2-1; possibly TRBD1 for D (5 bases). V lost 9 bases and J 8 bases, leaving 14 bases between the germline ends. The CDR3 consists of 12 residues.

Note on this clone: Additional DNA sequences in this sample encode the identical CDR3. The chain links TRBV28 to TRBJ2-7; D gene ambiguous. The CDR3 covers 13 residues. Germline CDR1 MDHEN, CDR2 SYDVKM. Between the trimmed V and J ends, which lost 2 bases and 0 bases, there was a span of 5 bases. The CDR3 here is CASSLGRSYEQYF. In DNA, the CDR3 is TGTGCCAGCAGTTTAGGCCGCTCCTACGAGCAGTACTTC.

J is TRBJ1-3 and V is TRBV18, with 9 bases fitting TRBD1. The trim removed 3 bases at V and 4 bases at J, leaving 7 bases unmatched. This CDR3 is 16 amino acids long. Germline CDR1 reads KGHSH; CDR2 reads LQKENI. The CDR3: CASSPLQGAEGNTIYF. CDR3 sequence (DNA): TGTGCCAGCTCACCGCTACAGGGGGCGGAAGGAAACACCATATATTTT.

J is TRBJ1-1 and V is TRBV30; D may be TRBD1 (6 bases). This CDR3 spans 13 amino acids. CDR1 and CDR2 (germline): GTSNPN, SVGIG (reference sequence). Trimming took off 1 base at V and 5 bases at J, with 11 bases between the two ends. This chain's CDR3 is CAWSDQGITEAFF. The CDR3 DNA sequence: TGTGCCTGGAGTGATCAGGGGATAACTGAAGCTTTCTTT.

V and J are TRBV30 and TRBJ2-2; TRBD1 agrees at 7 bases. V shed 5 bases and J 5 bases; nucleotides not matched to a gene: 5. Germline assignment: CDR1 GTSNPN and CDR2 SVGIG (reference sequence). The CDR3 is 13 residues long. The CDR3 spells CAWSTGATGELFF. CDR3 bases: TGTGCCTGGTCTACAGGGGCTACCGGGGAGCTGTTTTTT.

This chain uses TRBV5-4 with TRBJ2-5, with D maybe TRBD1 (5 bases). Germline V gene data show CDR1 as SGHNT and CDR2 as YYREEE (reference sequence). The V and J ends lost 2 bases and 0 bases respectively, with 14 bases between them. The length of the CDR3 is 16 residues. The CDR3 loop reads CASSFFGRADQETQYF. DNA of the CDR3: TGTGCCAGCAGCTTCTTTGGCAGGGCAGACCAAGAGACCCAGTACTTC. Supplemented by reference TRBV5-4 and TRBJ2-5, the full variable domain reads ETGVTQSPTHLIKTRGQQVTLRCSSQSGHNTVSWYQQALGQGPQFIFQYYREEENGRGNFPPRFSGLQFPNYSSELNVNALELDDSALYLCASSFFGRADQETQYFGPGTRLLVL.

The chain employs TRBV4-2 and TRBJ1-2; no firm D call. Trimming stripped 1 base from V and 5 bases from J, with 8 bases between. There are 13 residues in the CDR3. Germline CDR1 and CDR2: LGHNA and YNFKEQ. CDR3 DNA: TGTGCCAGCAGCCAAGGCACGGTTTATGGCTACACCTTC. Encoded protein: CASSQGTVYGYTF.

This rearrangement joins TRBV7-9 to TRBJ1-4, with D perhaps TRBD1 (5 bases). CDR1 and CDR2 from the germline V gene are SEHNR and FQNEAQ (reference sequence). Trimming took 3 bases from V and 8 from J, leaving 13 bases between them. The CDR3 is made up of 14 amino acids. The CDR3 spells CASSFSREGEKLFF. The CDR3 DNA reads TGTGCCAGCAGCTTTTCCAGGGAGGGCGAAAAACTGTTTTTT. Full variable domain (rest looked up from reference TRBV7-9 and TRBJ1-4): DTGVSQNPRHKITKRGQNVTFRCDPISEHNRLYWYRQTLGQGPEFLTYFQNEAQLEKSRLLSDRFSAERPKGSFSTLEIQRTEQGDSAMYLCASSFSREGEKLFFGSGTQLSVL.

The chain links TRBV7-9 to TRBJ2-1; D may be TRBD2 (6 bases). Per the germline V gene, CDR1 is SEHNR and CDR2 is FQNEAQ (reference sequence). The CDR3 contains 13 residues. V lost 4 bases, J lost 6 bases, and 10 bases lay in between. Here the CDR3 reads CASSSRGINEQFF. In nucleotides, the CDR3 is TGTGCCAGCAGCTCTCGGGGGATCAATGAGCAGTTCTTC.

The V and J genes are TRBV27 and TRBJ1-2; TRBD1 aligns across 8 bases. This CDR3 spans 16 amino acids. The germline V gene encodes CDR1 MNHEY and CDR2 SMNVEV (reference sequence). Unmatched junction bases numbered 13, after V lost 3 bases and J lost 7 bases. The CDR3 DNA reads TGTGCCAGCAGTTTGGCCGGGACAGGCTCCTCTATTGGCTACACCTTC. It specifies CASSLAGTGSSIGYTF.

This rearrangement joins TRBV30 to TRBJ2-7, with TRBD2 identical over 9 bases. The CDR3 sequence is 14 residues long. Trimming removed 5 bases from V and 0 bases from J; junction bases left unmatched: 5. Germline V gene data show CDR1 as GTSNPN and CDR2 as SVGIG (reference sequence). The CDR3: CAWSGSGSSYEQYF. CDR3 nucleotides: TGTGCCTGGTCAGGTAGCGGGAGCTCCTACGAGCAGTACTTC.

The rearrangement uses TRBV5-1 and TRBJ2-1; D not resolved. V lost 5 bases, J lost 0 bases, and 15 bases lay in between. This CDR3 spans 16 amino acids. Germline loops: CDR1 SGHRS, CDR2 YFSETQ. The CDR3 DNA sequence: TGCGCCAGCAGTAGTTCCGACTCCAGCTCCTACAATGAGCAGTTCTTC. Translated: CASSSSDSSSYNEQFF.

The chain uses TRBV24-1 and TRBJ1-1; 8 bases agree with TRBD1. The CDR3 loop spans 16 amino acids. J was trimmed by 2 bases and V by 7 bases; bases with no gene match: 11. The germline V gene has CDR1 KGHDR and CDR2 SFDVKD. The CDR3 here is CATSLPGQAENTEAFF. CDR3 coding DNA: TGTGCCACCAGCTTACCGGGACAGGCGGAAAACACTGAAGCTTTCTTT.

This clone has more than one count but fewer than ten. This chain connects TRBV21-1 to TRBJ1-2. TRBV21-1 is a listed pseudogene. CDR3 size: 12 residues. The CDR3 region has the DNA TGTGCCCTGGCGGCAACTAACTATGGCTACACCTTC. Amino acids: CALAATNYGYTF.

The CDR3 DNA sequence: TGTGCCAGCACCCCGGGACAGGGGAATCTGCGGACATTTGATGGCTACACCTTC. Its translation: CASTPGQGNLRTFDGYTF. The gene calls are TRBV7-9 and TRBJ1-2, with 10 bases matching TRBD1. The CDR3 consists of 18 residues. V shed 7 bases and J 6 bases; nucleotides not matched to a gene: 20. The germline V gene encodes CDR1 SEHNR and CDR2 FQNEAQ (reference sequence).

This clone was counted a single time. The genes are TRBV2 and TRBJ2-2; D may be TRBD1 (6 bases). The CDR3 is made up of 15 amino acids. V was pared by 0 bases and J by 6 bases, with 11 bases between. The germline CDR1 and CDR2 sequences are SNHLY and FYNNEI. CDR3 amino acids: CASSEAPRGSGELFF. The CDR3 DNA follows: TGTGCCAGCAGTGAAGCGCCAAGGGGGTCCGGGGAGCTGTTTTTT.

This chain uses TRBV7-9 with TRBJ2-7; tentatively, D is TRBD1 (6 bases). Germline V lookup: CDR1 SEHNR, CDR2 FQNEAQ (reference sequence). The CDR3 extends over 14 amino acids. The V end lost 5 bases, the J end lost 0 bases, and 11 bases lay between the germline ends. CDR3 bases: TGTGCCAGCAGCCAACGACAGGACTCCTACGAGCAGTACTTC. Translation gives CASSQRQDSYEQYF. The variable domain in full, completed from reference TRBV7-9 and TRBJ2-7, reads DTGVSQNPRHKITKRGQNVTFRCDPISEHNRLYWYRQTLGQGPEFLTYFQNEAQLEKSRLLSDRFSAERPKGSFSTLEIQRTEQGDSAMYLCASSQRQDSYEQYFGPGTRLTVT.

The rearrangement joins TRBV28 to TRBJ1-1; D not resolved. Trimming took 10 bases from V and 1 from J, leaving 22 bases between them. Germline CDR1 is MDHEN and CDR2 is SYDVKM. The CDR3 covers 16 residues. CDR3 protein: CATFPVGLTKNTEAFF. CDR3 bases: TGTGCCACGTTTCCTGTAGGGTTGACTAAGAACACTGAAGCTTTCTTT.

The chain has TRBV28 and TRBJ1-4; unclear D gene. V lost 6 bases and J 0 bases, leaving 11 bases between the germline ends. The CDR3 loop spans 15 amino acids. CDR1 and CDR2 (germline): MDHEN, SYDVKM. The CDR3 sequence: CASRPSGATNEKLFF. CDR3 in DNA: TGTGCCAGCAGGCCATCGGGTGCAACTAATGAAAAACTGTTTTTT.

The chain is built from TRBV18 and TRBJ2-2, with 9 nucleotides matching TRBD1. Trimming at V came to 1 base and at J to 6 bases, leaving 9 bases not matched to a gene. Germline CDR1 KGHSH, CDR2 LQKENI. This CDR3 has 17 amino acids. CDR3 in amino acids: CASSPLPAGQGPGELFF. CDR3 nucleotide sequence: TGTGCCAGCTCACCACTACCGGCCGGACAGGGGCCCGGGGAGCTGTTTTTT.

The V and J genes are TRBV27 and TRBJ1-2; possible D gene TRBD1, 5 bases. With 8 bases removed from V and 3 bases from J, the gap between germline ends came to 16 bases. This CDR3 comprises 14 residues. Germline CDR1 reads MNHEY; CDR2 reads SMNVEV (reference sequence). As DNA, the CDR3 is TGTGCCAGCCGCCAGCGGGGGAATTACTATGGCTACACCTTC. It translates to CASRQRGNYYGYTF.

The chain has TRBV5-1 and TRBJ1-3; 7 nucleotides align to TRBD1. Germline assignment: CDR1 SGHRS and CDR2 YFSETQ. V dropped 4 bases and J dropped 0; count of bases not matched to a gene: 16. The CDR3 has 19 residues. CDR3 sequence: CASSPRQGPPQSSGNTIYF. The CDR3 DNA sequence: TGCGCCAGCAGCCCTAGACAGGGCCCTCCTCAAAGCTCTGGAAACACCATATATTTT.

The chain combines TRBV12-3 or TRBV12-4 with TRBJ1-1, with 9 bases fitting TRBD1. Losses at the gene ends were 10 bases for V and 5 bases for J; bases not matched to a gene: 8. CDR3 size: 13 residues. The CDR3 nucleotides read TGTGCCATCAAAGACAGGGGGAAAACTGAAGCTTTCTTT. It is translated as CAIKDRGKTEAFF.

The V call is TRBV6-6, the J call TRBJ2-2, with D uncertain. Germline CDR1 MNHNY, CDR2 SVGAGI (reference sequence). V was trimmed by 7 bases and J by 4 bases, leaving 4 bases between them. The CDR3 loop spans 11 amino acids. The CDR3 DNA reads TGTGCCAGCACCATCACCGGGGAGCTGTTTTTT. This sequence encodes CASTITGELFF.

V gene TRBV9 combines with J gene TRBJ2-1, with 11 bases aligning to TRBD2. The CDR3 sequence is 14 residues long. V lost 6 bases, J lost 5 bases, and 4 bases stayed unmatched. Looked up from germline, CDR1 is SGDLS and CDR2 is YYNGEE. The CDR3 here is CASNRLAGHNEQFF. The CDR3 DNA sequence: TGTGCCAGCAACCGACTAGCGGGGCACAATGAGCAGTTCTTC. The entire variable domain, with the rest obtained from reference TRBV9 and TRBJ2-1, is as follows: DSGVTQTPKHLITATGQRVTLRCSPRSGDLSVYWYQQSLDQGLQFLIQYYNGEERAKGNILERFSAQQFPDLHSELNLSSLELGDSALYFCASNRLAGHNEQFFGPGTRLTVL.

The gene calls are TRBV11-2 and TRBJ1-4; the D gene is possibly TRBD1 (5 bases). Trimming removed 2 bases at V and 8 bases at J, with 12 bases between. Looked up from germline, CDR1 is SGHAT and CDR2 is FQNNGV. The CDR3 is made up of 14 amino acids. CDR3 residues: CASSLTGRAEKLFF. The CDR3 DNA reads TGTGCCAGCAGCTTAACGGGCAGGGCAGAAAAACTGTTTTTT.